This TCR beta chain was sequenced in a study of OX40 agonist ivuxolimab in advanced cancers. Study at large: An agonistic human IgG2 monoclonal antibody against OX40 (CD134) was given. Partial responses were observed in three patients, of whom one had hepatocellular carcinoma and two had cutaneous melanoma. Points from the study as a whole: Antigens targeted by the expanded peripheral T cells were not determined. Relative to CD4+, CD8+ T cells held more expanded clones on average.

As concerns this clone: The antigen remains undetermined.

Here immunoSEQ multiplex PCR was the method, and the copy in TCRdb shows in-frame clones only, minus some. The sample holds about 22,000 clones; roughly 84% are singletons and the top ten take approximately 37%. V lost 2 bases to trimming and J lost 5 bases, with 16 bases between them. This CDR3 is built from 15 residues. From germline, CDR1 is MNHEY and CDR2 SMNVEV (reference sequence). The source was CD4+ or CD8+ T cells sorted from blood, collected in a trial of the OX40 agonist ivuxolimab. The sequence derives from an adult with an advanced solid tumor such as melanoma, head and neck, liver or kidney cancer. This chain uses TRBV27 with TRBJ2-7; the D call may be TRBD1 or TRBD2 (6 bases each). The CDR3, as DNA: TGTGCCAGCAGTTTACAGACGGGGGCCTTGCACGAGCAGTACTTC. This sequence encodes CASSLQTGALHEQYF.